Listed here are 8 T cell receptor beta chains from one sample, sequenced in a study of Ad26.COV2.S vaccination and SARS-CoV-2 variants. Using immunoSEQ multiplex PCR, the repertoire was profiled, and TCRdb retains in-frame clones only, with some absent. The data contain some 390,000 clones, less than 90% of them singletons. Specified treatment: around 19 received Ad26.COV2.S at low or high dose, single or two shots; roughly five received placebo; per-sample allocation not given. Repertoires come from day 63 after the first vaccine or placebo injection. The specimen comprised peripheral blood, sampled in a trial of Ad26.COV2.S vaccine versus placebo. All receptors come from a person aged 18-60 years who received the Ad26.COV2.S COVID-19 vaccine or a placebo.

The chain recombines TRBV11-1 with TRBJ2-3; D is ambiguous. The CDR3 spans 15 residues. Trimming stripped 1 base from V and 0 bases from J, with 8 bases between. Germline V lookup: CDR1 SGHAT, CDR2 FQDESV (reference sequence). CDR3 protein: CASSLGPASTDTQYF. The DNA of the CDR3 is TGTGCCAGCAGCTTAGGTCCAGCTAGCACAGATACGCAGTATTTT.

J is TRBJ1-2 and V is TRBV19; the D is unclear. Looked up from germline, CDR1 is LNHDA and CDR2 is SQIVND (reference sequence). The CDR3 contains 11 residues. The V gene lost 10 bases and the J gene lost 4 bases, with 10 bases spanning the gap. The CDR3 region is CATDMGYGYTF. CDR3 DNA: TGTGCCACCGATATGGGCTATGGCTACACCTTC.

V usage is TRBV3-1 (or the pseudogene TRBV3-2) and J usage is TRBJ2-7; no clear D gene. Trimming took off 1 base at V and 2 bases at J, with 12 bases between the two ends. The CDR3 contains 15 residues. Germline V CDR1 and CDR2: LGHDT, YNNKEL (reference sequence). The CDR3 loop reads CASSQVSRRTYEQYF. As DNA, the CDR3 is TGTGCCAGCAGCCAAGTATCACGGAGAACCTACGAGCAGTACTTC.

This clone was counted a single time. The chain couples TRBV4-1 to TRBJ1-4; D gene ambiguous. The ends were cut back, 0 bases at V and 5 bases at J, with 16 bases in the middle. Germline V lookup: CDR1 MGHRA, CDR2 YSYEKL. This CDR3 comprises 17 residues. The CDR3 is CASSQEQLQHKNEKLFF. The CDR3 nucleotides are TGCGCCAGCAGCCAAGAACAGCTCCAGCATAAAAATGAAAAACTGTTTTTT.

CDR3 nucleotides: TGCGCCAGCAGCCAAGTAGGGGGAAGGTCAGATACGCAGTATTTT. This codes for CASSQVGGRSDTQYF. The chain combines TRBV4-3 with TRBJ2-3; D perhaps matches TRBD1 (6 bases). Germline-derived CDR1 and CDR2 are LGHNA and YSLEER. V was trimmed by 1 base and J by 4 bases, leaving 12 bases between them. The CDR3 is made up of 15 amino acids.

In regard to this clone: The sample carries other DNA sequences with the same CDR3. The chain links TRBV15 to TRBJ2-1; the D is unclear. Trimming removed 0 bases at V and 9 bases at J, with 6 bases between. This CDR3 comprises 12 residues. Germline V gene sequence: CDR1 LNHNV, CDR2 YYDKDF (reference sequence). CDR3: CATSRDEREQFF. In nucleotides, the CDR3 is TGTGCCACCAGCAGAGATGAGCGTGAGCAGTTCTTC. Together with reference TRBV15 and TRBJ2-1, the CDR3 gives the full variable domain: DAMVIQNPRYQVTQFGKPVTLSCSQTLNHNVMYWYQQKSSQAPKLLFHYYDKDFNNEADTPDNFQSRRPNTSFCFLDIRSPGLGDTAMYLCATSRDEREQFFGPGTRLTVL.

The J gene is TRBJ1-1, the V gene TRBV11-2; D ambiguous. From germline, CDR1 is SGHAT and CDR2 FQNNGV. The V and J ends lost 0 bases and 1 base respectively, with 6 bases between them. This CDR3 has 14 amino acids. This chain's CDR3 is CASSLDLANTEAFF. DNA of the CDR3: TGTGCCAGCAGCTTAGATCTGGCGAACACTGAAGCTTTCTTT.

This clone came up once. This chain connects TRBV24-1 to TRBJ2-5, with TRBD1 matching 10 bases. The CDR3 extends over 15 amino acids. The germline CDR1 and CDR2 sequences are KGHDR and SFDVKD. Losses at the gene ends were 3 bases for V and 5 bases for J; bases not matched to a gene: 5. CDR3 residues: CATSDTTGGWETQYF. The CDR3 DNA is TGTGCCACCAGTGATACGACAGGGGGCTGGGAGACCCAGTACTTC.